This T cell receptor (beta chain) stems from a study of CD8+CD57+ T cells in acquired aplastic anemia. Across the whole study: On average, sorted CD4+ and CD8+ cells gave 3.2 ug of DNA.

For sequencing, patients were chosen who had shown expansion of CD8+CD57+ cells by flow cytometry. CDR3 length equals 15 residues. Trimming took 1 base from V and 1 from J, leaving 7 bases between them. CDR1 SEHNR and CDR2 FQNEAQ come from the germline V gene (reference sequence). TCR beta VDJ combinations and CDR3 sequences were profiled from genomic DNA. TCRdb called the reads again in MiXCR, with one record for every CDR3 protein. The table has about 160,000 distinct CDR3 sequences, 40% to 50% seen once. In this sample, this clonotype turned up many times. The chain uses TRBV7-9 and TRBJ2-2, with a possible D match to TRBD2 (6 bases). This clonotype was sampled from a human donor with aplastic anemia. Material for sequencing was sorted CD4+, CD8+, or CD8+CD57+ T cells (not recorded which) from PBMCs. The CDR3 nucleotides are TGTGCCAGCAGCTTAGTTAGCGGGAACACCGGGGAGCTGTTTTTT. Its translation: CASSLVSGNTGELFF.